These 11 T cell receptor beta chains originate from one sample sequenced in a study of blood T cell repertoires in COVID-19. This table comes from immunoSEQ multiplex PCR, and its TCRdb copy is limited to in-frame clones, with some not included. The table lists roughly 87,000 clones, 70% to 85% of them singletons. Sequencing input: peripheral blood. The source of these receptors is a woman aged 80 or over with COVID-19, enrolled during active disease.

This chain uses TRBV5-4 with TRBJ2-5, with D possibly being TRBD1 (6 bases). The germline V gene encodes CDR1 SGHNT and CDR2 YYREEE (reference sequence). This CDR3 has 14 residues. V was trimmed by 0 bases and J by 5 bases, leaving 11 bases between them. CDR3 protein: CASSLGGRAETQYF. Here the CDR3 DNA reads TGTGCCAGCAGCTTGGGGGGGCGGGCGGAGACCCAGTACTTC. Looking up the rest from reference TRBV5-4 and TRBJ2-5 gives the full variable domain: ETGVTQSPTHLIKTRGQQVTLRCSSQSGHNTVSWYQQALGQGPQFIFQYYREEENGRGNFPPRFSGLQFPNYSSELNVNALELDDSALYLCASSLGGRAETQYFGPGTRLLVL.

V and J are TRBV15 and TRBJ2-2, with D maybe TRBD2 (7 bases). Germline V gene data show CDR1 as LNHNV and CDR2 as YYDKDF (reference sequence). The CDR3 sequence is 16 residues long. V gave up 3 bases and J gave up 6 bases, with 17 bases separating them. CDR3 coding DNA: TGTGCCACCAGCAGTTCCTGGGGAGGGGGACCCGGGGAGCTGTTTTTT. This gives the protein CATSSSWGGGPGELFF.

The rearrangement joins TRBV27 to TRBJ2-7; a weak D match, TRBD1 (6 bases). From germline, CDR1 is MNHEY and CDR2 SMNVEV (reference sequence). This CDR3 spans 13 amino acids. The V end was cut by 4 bases, the J end by 5 bases, with 12 bases between. The CDR3 nucleotides are TGTGCCAGCAGTTATAGACAGGCCCACGAGCAGTACTTC. The encoded protein is CASSYRQAHEQYF.

V and J are TRBV5-1 and TRBJ2-5; 9 bases match TRBD2. With V trimmed by 4 bases and J by 2 bases, 9 bases remained unmatched. The CDR3 sequence is 16 residues long. In germline, CDR1 is SGHRS, CDR2 YFSETQ. The CDR3 coding sequence is TGCGCCAGCAGCCCTTTAGCGGGAGCGGGGCAAGAGACCCAGTACTTC. This sequence encodes CASSPLAGAGQETQYF.

The gene calls are TRBV7-3 and TRBJ2-7; D is uncertain. V lost 0 bases and J 5 bases, leaving 8 bases between the germline ends. The CDR3 has 13 amino acids. CDR1 and CDR2 from the germline V gene are SGHTA and FQGTGA. CDR3 DNA sequence: TGTGCCAGCAGCTTAACACAGTACAACGAGCAGTACTTC. It translates to CASSLTQYNEQYF.

The chain links TRBV6-4 to TRBJ2-1; TRBD1 is a possible D gene (6 bases). V was clipped by 8 bases and J by 1 base, with 15 bases between them. From germline, CDR1 is MRHNA and CDR2 SNTAGT. This CDR3 has 15 residues. CDR3 protein: CASAPDRLSYNEQFF. CDR3 bases: TGTGCCAGCGCCCCCGACAGGCTATCCTACAATGAGCAGTTCTTC.

The sample holds one count of this clone. This chain connects TRBV27 to TRBJ2-3; TRBD2 matches at 11 bases. Germline lookup yields CDR1 MNHEY and CDR2 SMNVEV (reference sequence). Trimming cost V 5 bases and J 0 bases; bases outside gene matches: 4. The CDR3 is made up of 16 amino acids. This CDR3 is CASSPLAGGSTDTQYF. The DNA for the CDR3 is TGTGCCAGCAGTCCTCTAGCGGGAGGCAGCACAGATACGCAGTATTTT.

The rearrangement links TRBV18 to TRBJ2-5, with 15 bases lining up with TRBD2. Per the germline V gene, CDR1 is KGHSH and CDR2 is LQKENI. The length of the CDR3 is 18 residues. J was trimmed by 5 bases and V by 5 bases; bases with no gene match: 12. The CDR3 region is CASSSLEVGLAGGETQYF. The CDR3 coding sequence is TGTGCCAGCTCATCACTCGAAGTCGGACTAGCGGGGGGGGAGACCCAGTACTTC.

The V gene is TRBV27, the J gene TRBJ1-6, with unresolved D. This CDR3 is 13 amino acids long. The V end lost 5 bases, the J end lost 9 bases, and 11 bases lay between the germline ends. Germline values: CDR1 MNHEY, CDR2 SMNVEV (reference sequence). In DNA, the CDR3 is TGTGCCAGCAGTATGCCACCAGGTTCACCCCTCCACTTT. It is translated as CASSMPPGSPLHF.

The chain carries TRBV4-2 and TRBJ2-3; TRBD2 agrees at 8 bases. V was pared by 0 bases and J by 4 bases, with 12 bases of the junction left unmatched. Germline V gene sequence: CDR1 LGHNA, CDR2 YNFKEQ. The CDR3 extends over 18 amino acids. The chain's CDR3 is CASSQEGGSVGRADTQYF. The CDR3 DNA reads as TGTGCCAGCAGCCAAGAGGGGGGTTCGGTCGGGAGGGCAGATACGCAGTATTTT.

The chain combines TRBV20-1 with TRBJ2-1, with TRBD2 identical over 7 bases. The V gene's germline CDR1 is DFQATT and CDR2 SNEGSKA (reference sequence). V lost 6 bases, J lost 5 bases, and 10 bases stayed unmatched. The CDR3 sequence is 14 residues long. CDR3 DNA sequence: TGCAGTGCGAGTCGCAGCGGGGCAGACAATGAGCAGTTCTTC. This sequence encodes CSASRSGADNEQFF.